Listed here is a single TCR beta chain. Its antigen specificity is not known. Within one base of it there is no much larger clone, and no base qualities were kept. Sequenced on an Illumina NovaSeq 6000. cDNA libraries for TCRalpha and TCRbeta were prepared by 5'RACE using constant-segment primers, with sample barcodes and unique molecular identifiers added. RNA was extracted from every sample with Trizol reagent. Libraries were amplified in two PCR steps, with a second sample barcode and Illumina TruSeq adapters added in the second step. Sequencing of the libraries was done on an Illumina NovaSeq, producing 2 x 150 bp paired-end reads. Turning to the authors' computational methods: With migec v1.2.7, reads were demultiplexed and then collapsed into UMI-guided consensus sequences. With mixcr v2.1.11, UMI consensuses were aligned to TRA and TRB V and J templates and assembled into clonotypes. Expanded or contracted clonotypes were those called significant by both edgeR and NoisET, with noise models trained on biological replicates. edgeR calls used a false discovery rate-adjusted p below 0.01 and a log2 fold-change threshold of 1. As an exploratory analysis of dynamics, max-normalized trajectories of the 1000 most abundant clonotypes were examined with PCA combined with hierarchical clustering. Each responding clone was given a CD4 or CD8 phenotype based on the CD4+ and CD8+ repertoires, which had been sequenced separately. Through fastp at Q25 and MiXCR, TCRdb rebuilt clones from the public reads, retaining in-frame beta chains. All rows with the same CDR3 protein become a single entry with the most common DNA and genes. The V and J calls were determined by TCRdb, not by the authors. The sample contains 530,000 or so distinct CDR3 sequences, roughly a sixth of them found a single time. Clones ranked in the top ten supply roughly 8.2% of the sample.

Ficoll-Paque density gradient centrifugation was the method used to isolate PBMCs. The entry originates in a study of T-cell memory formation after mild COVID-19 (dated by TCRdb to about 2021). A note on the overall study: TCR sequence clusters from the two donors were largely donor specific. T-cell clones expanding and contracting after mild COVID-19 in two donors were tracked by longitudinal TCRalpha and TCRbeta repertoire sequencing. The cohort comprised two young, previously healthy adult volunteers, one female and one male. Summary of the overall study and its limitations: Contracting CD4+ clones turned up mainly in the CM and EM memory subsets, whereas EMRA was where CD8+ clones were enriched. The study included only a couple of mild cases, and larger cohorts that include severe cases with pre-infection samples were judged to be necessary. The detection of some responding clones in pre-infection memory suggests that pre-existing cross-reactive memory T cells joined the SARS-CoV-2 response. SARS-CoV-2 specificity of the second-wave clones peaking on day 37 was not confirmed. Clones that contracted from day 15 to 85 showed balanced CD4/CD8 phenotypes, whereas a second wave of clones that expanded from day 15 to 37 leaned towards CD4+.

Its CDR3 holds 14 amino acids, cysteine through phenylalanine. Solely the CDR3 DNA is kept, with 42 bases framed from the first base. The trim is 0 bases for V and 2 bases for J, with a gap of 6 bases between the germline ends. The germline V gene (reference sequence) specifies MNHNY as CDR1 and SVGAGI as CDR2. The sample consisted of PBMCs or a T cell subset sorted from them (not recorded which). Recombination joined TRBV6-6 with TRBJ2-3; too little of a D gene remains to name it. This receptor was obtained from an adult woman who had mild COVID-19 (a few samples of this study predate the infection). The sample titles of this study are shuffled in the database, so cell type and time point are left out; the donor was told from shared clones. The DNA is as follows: TGTGCCAGCAGTTACTCAGCGAACACAGATACGCAGTATTTT. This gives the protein CASSYSANTDTQYF.